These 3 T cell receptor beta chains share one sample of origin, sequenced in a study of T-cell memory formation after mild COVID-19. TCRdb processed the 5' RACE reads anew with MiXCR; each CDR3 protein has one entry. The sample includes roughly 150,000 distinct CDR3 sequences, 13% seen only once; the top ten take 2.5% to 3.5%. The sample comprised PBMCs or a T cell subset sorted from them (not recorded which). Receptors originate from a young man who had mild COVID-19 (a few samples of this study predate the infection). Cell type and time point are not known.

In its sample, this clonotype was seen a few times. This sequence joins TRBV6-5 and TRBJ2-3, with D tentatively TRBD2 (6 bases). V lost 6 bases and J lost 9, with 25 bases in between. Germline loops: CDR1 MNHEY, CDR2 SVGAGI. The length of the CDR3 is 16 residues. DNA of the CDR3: TGTGCCAGCAGCCCTTTGAGGGACTTGTATTCTCCCACGCAGTATTTT. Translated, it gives CASSPLRDLYSPTQYF.

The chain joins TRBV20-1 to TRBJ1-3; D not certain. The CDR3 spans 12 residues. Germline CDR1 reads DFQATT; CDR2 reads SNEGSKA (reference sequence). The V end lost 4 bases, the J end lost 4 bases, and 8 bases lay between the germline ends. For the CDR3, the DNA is TGCAGTGCTATAATGGACGGAAACACCATATATTTT. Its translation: CSAIMDGNTIYF.

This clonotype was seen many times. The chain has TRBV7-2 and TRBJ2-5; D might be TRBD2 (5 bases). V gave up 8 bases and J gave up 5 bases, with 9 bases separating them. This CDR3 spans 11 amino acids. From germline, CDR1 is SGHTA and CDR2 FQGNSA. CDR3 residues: CASAQRETQYF. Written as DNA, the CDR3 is TGTGCCAGCGCCCAGCGGGAGACCCAGTACTTC.